The 17 T cell receptor beta chains below come from one sample, sequenced in a study of siplizumab effects on memory and regulatory T cells. Some clones are missing from TCRdb's copy, which holds only in-frame ones; the method was immunoSEQ multiplex PCR. The sample consists of about 82,000 clones, about nine tenths of them appearing once. The sequencing sample was made of Tregs sorted from blood. The receptors stem from a human donor in good health.

This chain connects TRBV4-2 to TRBJ2-5; 11 nucleotides agree with TRBD2. J was trimmed by 5 bases and V by 4 bases; bases with no gene match: 9. There are 16 residues in the CDR3. Germline V lookup: CDR1 LGHNA, CDR2 YNFKEQ. In DNA, the CDR3 is TGTGCCAGCAGCCGTCTTAGCGGGGGGGCCTGGGAGACCCAGTACTTC. Residues: CASSRLSGGAWETQYF.

The chain uses TRBV19 and TRBJ1-5; D may be TRBD1 (6 bases). Trimming removed 5 bases from V and 2 bases from J, with 19 bases in between. Germline loops: CDR1 LNHDA, CDR2 SQIVND (reference sequence). This CDR3 is built from 17 residues. In DNA form, the CDR3 reads TGTGCCAGTAGTTTTCGGTCGGGGGGCTGGGGCAATCAGCCCCAGCATTTT. The encoded protein is CASSFRSGGWGNQPQHF.

V usage is TRBV27 and J usage is TRBJ1-1, with a weak D call TRBD1 (6 bases). Germline CDR1 MNHEY, CDR2 SMNVEV (reference sequence). The CDR3 totals 18 residues. The ends were cut back, 5 bases at V and 0 bases at J, with 22 bases in the middle. CDR3 bases: TGTGCCAGCAGTACTAGCCGTGGGACATACTTAATGAACACTGAAGCTTTCTTT. This gives the protein CASSTSRGTYLMNTEAFF.

The rearrangement joins TRBV28 to TRBJ2-2, with D perhaps assigned TRBD1 or TRBD2 (5 bases each). V was clipped by 7 bases and J by 5 bases, with 14 bases between them. This CDR3 contains 14 residues. Germline loops: CDR1 MDHEN, CDR2 SYDVKM. The CDR3 sequence: CASTPGLPTGELFF. CDR3 DNA: TGTGCCAGCACCCCGGGGCTCCCTACCGGGGAGCTGTTTTTT.

The rearrangement uses TRBV19 and TRBJ1-6; D may be TRBD1 (5 bases). The V end lost 8 bases, the J end lost 6 bases, and 8 bases lay between the germline ends. The CDR3 spans 12 residues. The germline V gene has CDR1 LNHDA and CDR2 SQIVND (reference sequence). The CDR3 protein is CASCRANSPLHF. The CDR3, as DNA: TGTGCCAGTTGCAGGGCTAATTCACCCCTCCACTTT.

The chain uses TRBV5-4 and TRBJ2-4; 7 bases are a match to TRBD1. Trimming took 2 bases from V and 6 from J; bases not matched to a gene: 11. The CDR3 has 16 residues. The germline gives CDR1 SGHNT, CDR2 YYREEE (reference sequence). CDR3 coding DNA: TGTGCCAGCAGCTTAGAACAAAAGGGGGCGGGAAACATTCAGTACTTC. Its protein product is CASSLEQKGAGNIQYF.

This chain joins TRBV30 and TRBJ2-7, with unresolved D. This CDR3 has 12 amino acids. V was cut by 5 bases and J by 0 bases, with 8 bases left in between. Germline assignment: CDR1 GTSNPN and CDR2 SVGIG (reference sequence). The CDR3 reads CAWGPSSYEQYF. The CDR3, as DNA: TGTGCCTGGGGGCCGTCCTCCTACGAGCAGTACTTC. The whole variable domain, remainder taken from reference TRBV30 and TRBJ2-7, is SQTIHQWPATLVQPVGSPLSLECTVEGTSNPNLYWYRQAAGRGLQLLFYSVGIGQISSEVPQNLSASRPQDRQFILSSKKLLLSDSGFYLCAWGPSSYEQYFGPGTRLTVT.

The genes are TRBV6-5 and TRBJ1-1, with D uncertain. The germline V gene has CDR1 MNHEY and CDR2 SVGAGI. V was trimmed by 2 bases and J by 8 bases, leaving 12 bases between them. There are 13 residues in the CDR3. The CDR3 region has the DNA TGTGCCAGCAGTTACACTCAGTTAGGAGAAGCTTTCTTT. This gives the protein CASSYTQLGEAFF.

The rearrangement links TRBV6-5 to TRBJ2-7, with unresolved D. Trimming took 7 bases from V and 6 from J, leaving 16 bases between them. The germline V gene encodes CDR1 MNHEY and CDR2 SVGAGI. This CDR3 comprises 13 residues. CDR3 nucleotide sequence: TGTGCCAGCAATAGTCCAGTGCCTGTCGAGCAGTACTTC. Protein: CASNSPVPVEQYF.

CDR3 in amino acids: CAIRPAGLGNQPQHF. The CDR3 coding sequence is TGTGCCATCAGGCCGGCAGGTCTCGGCAATCAGCCCCAGCATTTT. The V gene is TRBV10-3, the J gene TRBJ1-5, with unresolved D. The CDR3 runs 15 residues. V lost 6 bases and J 2 bases, leaving 14 bases between the germline ends. CDR1 is ENHRY and CDR2 is SYGVKD in the germline V gene.

The V gene is TRBV7-6, the J gene TRBJ1-1; D remains ambiguous. The germline V gene encodes CDR1 SGHVS and CDR2 FNYEAQ. The CDR3 has 13 residues. Trimming left V 5 bases short and J 6 bases short, with 13 bases between. The CDR3 is CASSPTVFSEAFF. The CDR3 DNA is TGTGCCAGCAGCCCCACCGTTTTCTCTGAAGCTTTCTTT.

The chain is built from TRBV6-6 and TRBJ2-7; the match to TRBD1 covers 7 bases. V lost 6 bases and J lost 3; bases outside the gene matches: 11. The CDR3 extends over 15 amino acids. Germline CDR1 and CDR2: MNHNY and SVGAGI (reference sequence). CDR3 sequence (DNA): TGTGCCAGCAGCTCCTACAGGGGACCACACTACGAGCAGTACTTC. Residues: CASSSYRGPHYEQYF.

J is TRBJ2-2 and V is TRBV6-6; D gene ambiguous. Germline CDR1 reads MNHNY; CDR2 reads SVGAGI (reference sequence). V gave up 6 bases and J gave up 6 bases, with 8 bases separating them. The CDR3 contains 12 residues. CDR3 protein: CASRVFSGELFF. As DNA, the CDR3 is TGTGCCAGCAGAGTCTTTTCCGGGGAGCTGTTTTTT.

This clone was observed a single time. As DNA, the CDR3 is TGCGCCAGCAGCGCCGAGGGCACAGATACGCAGTATTTT. Its translation: CASSAEGTDTQYF. V gene TRBV5-1 combines with J gene TRBJ2-3, with no clear D. This CDR3 is 13 amino acids long. Deletions cut 4 bases from V and 1 base from J, with 7 bases between. From germline, CDR1 is SGHRS and CDR2 YFSETQ.

This chain connects TRBV27 to TRBJ1-1, with D unresolved. The germline gives CDR1 MNHEY, CDR2 SMNVEV (reference sequence). The CDR3 has 11 amino acids. V lost 8 bases, J lost 5 bases, and 9 bases lay in between. CDR3 DNA sequence: TGTGCCAGCTCCGAAGGTACTGAAGCTTTCTTT. Its translation: CASSEGTEAFF.

The chain is built from TRBV5-6 and TRBJ2-5, with TRBD2 matching 13 bases. With 4 bases clipped from V and 2 bases from J, the junction kept 5 bases outside the gene matches. The CDR3 consists of 16 residues. Germline V gene lookup returns CDR1 SGHDT and CDR2 YYEEEE. CDR3 nucleotides: TGTGCCAGCAGCCTCTGGGGACTAGCGGGGCAAGAGACCCAGTACTTC. It yields the protein CASSLWGLAGQETQYF.

The chain combines TRBV11-2 with TRBJ2-3; D may be TRBD1 or TRBD2 (7 bases each). V lost 5 bases to trimming and J lost 3 bases, with 18 bases between them. The CDR3 consists of 16 residues. The germline CDR1 and CDR2 sequences are SGHAT and FQNNGV. The CDR3 loop is CASSLRGGGTTDTQYF. The CDR3 nucleotides read TGTGCCAGCAGCCTTCGGGGAGGGGGCACGACAGATACGCAGTATTTT. The full variable domain, its missing parts supplied by reference TRBV11-2 and TRBJ2-3, is EAGVAQSPRYKIIEKRQSVAFWCNPISGHATLYWYQQILGQGPKLLIQFQNNGVVDDSQLPKDRFSAERLKGVDSTLKIQPAKLEDSAVYLCASSLRGGGTTDTQYFGPGTRLTVL.